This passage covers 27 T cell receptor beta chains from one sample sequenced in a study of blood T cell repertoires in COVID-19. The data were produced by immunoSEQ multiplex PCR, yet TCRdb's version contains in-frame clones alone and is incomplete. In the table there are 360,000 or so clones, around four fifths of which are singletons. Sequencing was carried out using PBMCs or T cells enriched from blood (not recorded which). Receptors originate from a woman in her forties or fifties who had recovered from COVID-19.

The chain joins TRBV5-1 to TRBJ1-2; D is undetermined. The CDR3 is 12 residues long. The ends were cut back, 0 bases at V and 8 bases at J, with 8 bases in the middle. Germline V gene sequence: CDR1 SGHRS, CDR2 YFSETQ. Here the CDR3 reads CASSLDPGGYTF. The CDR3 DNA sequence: TGCGCCAGCAGCTTGGACCCAGGCGGCTACACCTTC.

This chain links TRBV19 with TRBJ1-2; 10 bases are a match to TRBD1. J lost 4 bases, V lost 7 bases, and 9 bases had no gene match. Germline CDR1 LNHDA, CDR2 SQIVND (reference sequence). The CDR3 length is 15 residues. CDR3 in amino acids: CASNQGQGTVYGYTF. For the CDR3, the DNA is TGTGCCAGTAATCAGGGACAGGGGACTGTCTATGGCTACACCTTC.

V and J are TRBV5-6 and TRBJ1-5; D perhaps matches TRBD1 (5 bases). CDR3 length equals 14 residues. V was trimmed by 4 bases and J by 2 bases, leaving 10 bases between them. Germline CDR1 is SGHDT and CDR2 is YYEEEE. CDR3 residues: CASSQGVGNQPQHF. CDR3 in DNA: TGTGCCAGCAGCCAAGGGGTTGGCAATCAGCCCCAGCATTTT.

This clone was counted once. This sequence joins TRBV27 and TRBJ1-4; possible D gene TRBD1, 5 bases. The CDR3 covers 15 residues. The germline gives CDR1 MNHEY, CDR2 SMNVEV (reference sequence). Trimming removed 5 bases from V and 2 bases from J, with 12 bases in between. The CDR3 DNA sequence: TGTGCCAGCAGTCAAAGACAGTTCACTAATGAAAAACTGTTTTTT. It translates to CASSQRQFTNEKLFF. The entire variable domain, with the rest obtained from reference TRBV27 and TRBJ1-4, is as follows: EAQVTQNPRYLITVTGKKLTVTCSQNMNHEYMSWYRQDPGLGLRQIYYSMNVEVTDKGDVPEGYKVSRKEKRNFPLILESPSPNQTSLYFCASSQRQFTNEKLFFGSGTQLSVL.

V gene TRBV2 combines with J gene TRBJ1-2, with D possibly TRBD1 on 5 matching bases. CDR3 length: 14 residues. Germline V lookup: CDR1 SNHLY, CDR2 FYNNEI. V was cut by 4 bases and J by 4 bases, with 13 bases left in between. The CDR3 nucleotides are TGTGCCAGCAGTGCGACAGCTGGGTCCTATGGCTACACCTTC. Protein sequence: CASSATAGSYGYTF. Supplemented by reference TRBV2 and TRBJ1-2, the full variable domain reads EPEVTQTPSHQVTQMGQEVILRCVPISNHLYFYWYRQILGQKVEFLVSFYNNEISEKSEIFDDQFSVERPDGSNFTLKIRSTKLEDSAMYFCASSATAGSYGYTFGSGTRLTVV.

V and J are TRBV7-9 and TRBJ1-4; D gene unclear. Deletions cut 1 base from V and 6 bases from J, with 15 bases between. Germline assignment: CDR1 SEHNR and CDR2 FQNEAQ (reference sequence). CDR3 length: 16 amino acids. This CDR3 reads CASSLGVAGYDEKLFF. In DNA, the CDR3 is TGTGCCAGCAGCTTAGGAGTGGCGGGGTATGATGAAAAACTGTTTTTT.

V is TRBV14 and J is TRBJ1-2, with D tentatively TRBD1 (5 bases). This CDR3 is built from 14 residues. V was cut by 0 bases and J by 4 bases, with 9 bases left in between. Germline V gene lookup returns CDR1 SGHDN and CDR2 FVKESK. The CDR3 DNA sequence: TGTGCCAGCAGCCAAGACTGGGGGGGCTATGGCTACACCTTC. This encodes CASSQDWGGYGYTF.

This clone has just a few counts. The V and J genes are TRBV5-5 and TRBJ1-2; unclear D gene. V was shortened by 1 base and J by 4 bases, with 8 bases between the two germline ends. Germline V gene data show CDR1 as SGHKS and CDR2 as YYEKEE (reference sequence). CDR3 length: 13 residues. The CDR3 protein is CASSLLAPYGYTF. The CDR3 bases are TGTGCCAGCAGCTTGCTAGCACCCTATGGCTACACCTTC. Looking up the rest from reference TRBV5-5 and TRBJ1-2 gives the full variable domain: DAGVTQSPTHLIKTRGQQVTLRCSPISGHKSVSWYQQVLGQGPQFIFQYYEKEERGRGNFPDRFSARQFPNYSSELNVNALLLGDSALYLCASSLLAPYGYTFGSGTRLTVV.

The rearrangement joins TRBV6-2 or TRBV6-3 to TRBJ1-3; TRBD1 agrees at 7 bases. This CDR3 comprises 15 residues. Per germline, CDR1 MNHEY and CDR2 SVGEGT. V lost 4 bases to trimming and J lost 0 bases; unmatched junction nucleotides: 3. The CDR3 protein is CASSSTGRSGNTIYF. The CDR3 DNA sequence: TGTGCCAGCAGTTCGACAGGGCGCTCTGGAAACACCATATATTTT.

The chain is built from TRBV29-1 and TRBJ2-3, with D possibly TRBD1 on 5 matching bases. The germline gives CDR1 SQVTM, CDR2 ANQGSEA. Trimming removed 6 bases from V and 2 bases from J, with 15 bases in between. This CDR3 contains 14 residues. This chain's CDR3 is CSVASRQSTDTQYF. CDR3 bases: TGCAGCGTCGCCTCTCGACAGTCCACAGATACGCAGTATTTT.

As DNA, the CDR3 is TGTGCCAGCCTTGGGGACAGTACAAACTATGGCTACACCTTC. As protein: CASLGDSTNYGYTF. The chain uses TRBV6-5 and TRBJ1-2; 7 bases are shared with TRBD1. The junction had 8 bases not matched to a gene; V was cut back by 8 bases and J by 2 bases. The CDR3 is 14 amino acids. Germline lookup yields CDR1 MNHEY and CDR2 SVGAGI.

In DNA form, the CDR3 reads TGCGCCAGCAGCTTCCTAGCGGGGAACACCGGGGAGCTGTTTTTT. This gives the protein CASSFLAGNTGELFF. This chain uses TRBV5-1 with TRBJ2-2, with TRBD2 matching 8 bases. Germline loops: CDR1 SGHRS, CDR2 YFSETQ. V dropped 2 bases and J dropped 1; count of bases not matched to a gene: 1. CDR3 size: 15 residues.

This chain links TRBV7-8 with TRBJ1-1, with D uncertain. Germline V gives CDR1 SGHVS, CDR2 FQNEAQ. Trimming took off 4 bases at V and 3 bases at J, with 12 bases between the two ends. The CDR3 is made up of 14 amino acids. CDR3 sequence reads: CASSSLGRDTEAFF. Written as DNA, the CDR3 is TGTGCCAGCAGCTCCCTTGGGAGGGACACTGAAGCTTTCTTT.

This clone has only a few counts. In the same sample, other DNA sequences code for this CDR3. This CDR3 reads CASSLAGNTEAFF. For the CDR3, the DNA is TGCGCCAGCAGCTTGGCGGGGAACACTGAAGCTTTCTTT. This chain connects TRBV5-1 to TRBJ1-1, with D hard to call. V was shortened by 0 bases and J by 1 base, with 4 bases between the two germline ends. Germline values: CDR1 SGHRS, CDR2 YFSETQ. This CDR3 has 13 amino acids. The whole variable domain, filled in from reference TRBV5-1 and TRBJ1-1, reads KAGVTQTPRYLIKTRGQQVTLSCSPISGHRSVSWYQQTPGQGLQFLFEYFSETQRNKGNFPGRFSGRQFSNSRSEMNVSTLELGDSALYLCASSLAGNTEAFFGQGTRLTVV.

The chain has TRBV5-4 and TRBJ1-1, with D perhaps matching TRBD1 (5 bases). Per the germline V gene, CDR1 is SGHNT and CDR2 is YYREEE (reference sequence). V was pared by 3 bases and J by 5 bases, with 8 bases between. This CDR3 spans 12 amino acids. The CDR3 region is CASSSQGTEAFF. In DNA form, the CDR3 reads TGTGCCAGCAGCTCCCAGGGTACTGAAGCTTTCTTT.

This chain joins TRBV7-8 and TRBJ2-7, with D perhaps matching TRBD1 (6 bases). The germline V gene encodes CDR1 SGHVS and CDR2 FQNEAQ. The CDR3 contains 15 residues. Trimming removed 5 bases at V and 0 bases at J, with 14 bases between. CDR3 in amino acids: CASSIQGLGSYEQYF. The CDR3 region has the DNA TGTGCCAGCAGCATACAGGGTCTGGGCTCCTACGAGCAGTACTTC.

In DNA form, the CDR3 reads TGTGCCATCAGCAGGGGTTTTACGACAGATACGCAGTATTTT. Translated, it gives CAISRGFTTDTQYF. V gene TRBV10-3 combines with J gene TRBJ2-3; the D gene is possibly TRBD1 (6 bases). The V gene lost 6 bases and the J gene lost 3 bases, with 13 bases spanning the gap. The CDR3 loop spans 14 amino acids. Germline V gene lookup returns CDR1 ENHRY and CDR2 SYGVKD.

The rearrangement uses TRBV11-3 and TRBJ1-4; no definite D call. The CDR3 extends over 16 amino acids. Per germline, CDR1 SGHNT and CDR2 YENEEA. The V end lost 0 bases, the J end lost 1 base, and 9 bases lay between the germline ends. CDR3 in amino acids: CASSLDPQKTNEKLFF. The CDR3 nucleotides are TGTGCCAGCAGCTTAGATCCTCAGAAAACTAATGAAAAACTGTTTTTT. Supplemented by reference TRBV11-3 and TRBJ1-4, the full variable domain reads EAGVVQSPRYKIIEKKQPVAFWCNPISGHNTLYWYLQNLGQGPELLIRYENEEAVDDSQLPKDRFSAERLKGVDSTLKIQPAELGDSAVYLCASSLDPQKTNEKLFFGSGTQLSVL.

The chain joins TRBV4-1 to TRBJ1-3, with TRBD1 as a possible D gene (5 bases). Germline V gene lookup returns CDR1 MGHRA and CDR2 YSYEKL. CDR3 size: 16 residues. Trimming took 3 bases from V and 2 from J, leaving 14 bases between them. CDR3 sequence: CASSQTAAGTGNTIYF. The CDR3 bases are TGCGCCAGCAGCCAGACTGCGGCAGGGACTGGAAACACCATATATTTT.

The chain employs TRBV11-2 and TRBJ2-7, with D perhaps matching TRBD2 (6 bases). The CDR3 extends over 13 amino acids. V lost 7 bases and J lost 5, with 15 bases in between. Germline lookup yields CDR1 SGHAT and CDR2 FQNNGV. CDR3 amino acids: CASTVLGGDEQYF. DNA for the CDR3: TGTGCCAGCACCGTTCTCGGGGGTGACGAGCAGTACTTC.

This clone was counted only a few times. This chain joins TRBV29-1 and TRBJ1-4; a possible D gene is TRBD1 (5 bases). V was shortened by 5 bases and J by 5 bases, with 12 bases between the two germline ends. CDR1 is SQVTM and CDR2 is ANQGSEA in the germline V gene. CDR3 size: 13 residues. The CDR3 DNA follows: TGCAGCGTTAGCCCGGGGGGGAATGAAAAACTGTTTTTT. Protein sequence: CSVSPGGNEKLFF.

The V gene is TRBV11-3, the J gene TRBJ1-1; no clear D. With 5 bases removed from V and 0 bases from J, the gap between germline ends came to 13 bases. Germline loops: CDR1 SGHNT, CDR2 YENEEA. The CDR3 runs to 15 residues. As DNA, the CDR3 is TGTGCCAGCAGCCTCGGGGTTGGGTTGAACACTGAAGCTTTCTTT. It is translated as CASSLGVGLNTEAFF.

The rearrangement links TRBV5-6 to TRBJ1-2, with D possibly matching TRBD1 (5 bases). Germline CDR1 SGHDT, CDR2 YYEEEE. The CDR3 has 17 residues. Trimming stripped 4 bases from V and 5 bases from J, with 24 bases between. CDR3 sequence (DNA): TGTGCCAGCAGCACGAAGGCCAAACCCAGGGCAACTTATGGCTACACCTTC. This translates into CASSTKAKPRATYGYTF.

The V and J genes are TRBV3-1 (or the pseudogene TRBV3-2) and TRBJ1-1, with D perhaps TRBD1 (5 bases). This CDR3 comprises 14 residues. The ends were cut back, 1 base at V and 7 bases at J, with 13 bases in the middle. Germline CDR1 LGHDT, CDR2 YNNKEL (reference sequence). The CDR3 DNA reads TGTGCCAGCAGCCAAGTTGGGGGGGAGGGTGAAGCTTTCTTT. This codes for CASSQVGGEGEAFF.

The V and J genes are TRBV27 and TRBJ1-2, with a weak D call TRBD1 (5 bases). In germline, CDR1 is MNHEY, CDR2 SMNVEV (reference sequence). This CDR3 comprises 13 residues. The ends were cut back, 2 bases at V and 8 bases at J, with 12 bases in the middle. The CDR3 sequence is CASSLKGAGGYTF. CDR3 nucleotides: TGTGCCAGCAGTTTAAAAGGGGCGGGGGGCTACACCTTC.

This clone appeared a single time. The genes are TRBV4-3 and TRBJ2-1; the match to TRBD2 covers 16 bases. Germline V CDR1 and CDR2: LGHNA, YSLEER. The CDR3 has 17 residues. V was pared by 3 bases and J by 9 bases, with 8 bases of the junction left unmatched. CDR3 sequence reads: CASSQGGLAGGPGEQFF. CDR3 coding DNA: TGCGCCAGCAGCCAGGGGGGACTAGCGGGAGGGCCGGGTGAGCAGTTCTTC.

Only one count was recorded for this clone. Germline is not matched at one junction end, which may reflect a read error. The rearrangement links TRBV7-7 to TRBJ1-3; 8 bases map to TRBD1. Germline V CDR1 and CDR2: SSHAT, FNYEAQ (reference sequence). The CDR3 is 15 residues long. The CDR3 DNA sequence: TGTGCTAGCAGCTTCGGGACAGGACCTGGAAACACCATATATTTT. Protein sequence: CASSFGTGPGNTIYF.